Given below is one TCR beta chain in context. This clonotype turned up a few times. Its antigen is still unknown. One end of the junction fails to match germline, which may point to a read error. The intended sense of this specimen's treatment or condition label: in vitro stimulation with specific CMV peptide epitopes to enrich CMV-specific T cells. CDR1 and CDR2, looked up from the germline V gene, are SNHLY and FYNNEI. Its CDR3 holds 15 amino acids, cysteine through phenylalanine. Here the CDR3 DNA is all that survives: 45 bases in frame from base 1. This record belongs to a study of T cell repertoires in cytomegalovirus infection (dated by TCRdb to between 2018 and 2021). Some background on the complete study: Recently identified HLA-C-restricted CMV epitopes, whose presentation resists viral immunomodulation, were targeted by peptide stimulations together with well-studied HLA-B-restricted epitopes. Donor HLA type was relevant to the analysis, as public TCR beta signatures indicated carriage of CMV infection together with the matching HLA type. General study outcomes and caveats: In both this cohort and an independent cohort of several hundred donors, the cumulative frequency of public TCR beta family members distinguished carriers of CMV infection plus the relevant HLA type. The ex vivo response was dominated by HLA-C-restricted CMV-specific TCR beta clonotypes, which also provided the single most frequent clonotype in two of eight donors.

The listed sequencing device is Illumina HiSeq 1500. TCRdb redid the processing of the public reads, applying fastp at Q25 and MiXCR, and retained in-frame beta chains. Rows are combined by CDR3 protein, so each entry shows the most common genes and DNA. The sample includes roughly 700,000 distinct CDR3 sequences, with about 30% observed a single time. The top ten clones comprise 15% to 20% of the sample. The clonotype was recovered from a human donor in good health (CMV status not recorded). Some clones in this sample may be carry-over from other donors' samples. The chain employs TRBV2 and TRBJ1-3, with 7 bases in between that match TRBD1. Specimen: cultured PBMCs, collected from culture after CMV antigen stimulation. The CDR3 region: CASSERQGSGNTKYF. The DNA reads TGTGCCAGCAGTGAACGACAGGGAAGTGGAAACACCAAATATTTT.